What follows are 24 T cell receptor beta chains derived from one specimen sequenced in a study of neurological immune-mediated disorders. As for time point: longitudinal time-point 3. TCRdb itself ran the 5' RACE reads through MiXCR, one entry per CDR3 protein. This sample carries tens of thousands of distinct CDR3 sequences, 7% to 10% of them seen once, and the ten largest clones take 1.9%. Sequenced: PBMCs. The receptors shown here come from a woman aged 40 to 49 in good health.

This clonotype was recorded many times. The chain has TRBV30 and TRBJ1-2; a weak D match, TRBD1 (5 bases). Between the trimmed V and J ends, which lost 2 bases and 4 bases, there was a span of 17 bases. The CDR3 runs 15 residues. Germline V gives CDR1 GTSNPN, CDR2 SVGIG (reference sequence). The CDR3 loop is CAWSPMGGTSYGYTF. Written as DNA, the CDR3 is TGTGCCTGGAGTCCTATGGGGGGTACGAGCTATGGCTACACCTTC.

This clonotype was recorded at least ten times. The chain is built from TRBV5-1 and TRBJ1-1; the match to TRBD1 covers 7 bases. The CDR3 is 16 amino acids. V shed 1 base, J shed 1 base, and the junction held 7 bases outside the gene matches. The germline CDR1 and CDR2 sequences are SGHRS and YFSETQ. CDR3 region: CASSLLSGQKNTEAFF. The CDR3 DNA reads TGCGCCAGCAGCTTGCTTTCGGGACAGAAGAACACTGAAGCTTTCTTT.

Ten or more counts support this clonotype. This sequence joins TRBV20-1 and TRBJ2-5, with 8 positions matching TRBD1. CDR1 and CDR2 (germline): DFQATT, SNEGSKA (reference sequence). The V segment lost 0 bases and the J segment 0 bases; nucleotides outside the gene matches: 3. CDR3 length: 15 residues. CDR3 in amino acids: CSAREGDRNQETQYF. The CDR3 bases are TGCAGTGCTAGAGAGGGGGACAGGAACCAAGAGACCCAGTACTTC.

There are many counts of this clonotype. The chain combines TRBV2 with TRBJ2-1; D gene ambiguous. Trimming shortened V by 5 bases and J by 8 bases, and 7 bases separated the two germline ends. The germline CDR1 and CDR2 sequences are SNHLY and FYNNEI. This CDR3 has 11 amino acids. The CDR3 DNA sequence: TGTGCCAGCAGTCAGAGTGATGAGCAGTTCTTC. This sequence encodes CASSQSDEQFF.

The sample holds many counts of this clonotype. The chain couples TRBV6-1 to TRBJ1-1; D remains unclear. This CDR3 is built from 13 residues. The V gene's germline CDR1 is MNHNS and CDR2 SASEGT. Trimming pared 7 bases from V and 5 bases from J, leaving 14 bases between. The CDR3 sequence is CASTQTAWTEAFF. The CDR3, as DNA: TGTGCCAGCACCCAGACGGCATGGACTGAAGCTTTCTTT.

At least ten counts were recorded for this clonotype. The CDR3 coding sequence is TGTGCCATCAGTGATGGAGATTCCAACAATGAGCAGTTCTTC. This sequence encodes CAISDGDSNNEQFF. The V and J genes are TRBV10-3 and TRBJ2-1; D is uncertain. Trimming removed 3 bases from V and 5 bases from J, with 11 bases in between. The CDR3 runs 14 residues. Germline V lookup: CDR1 ENHRY, CDR2 SYGVKD.

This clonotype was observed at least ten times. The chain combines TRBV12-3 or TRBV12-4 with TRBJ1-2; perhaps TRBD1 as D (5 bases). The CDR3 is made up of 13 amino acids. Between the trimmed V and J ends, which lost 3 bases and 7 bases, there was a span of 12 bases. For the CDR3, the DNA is TGTGCCAGCAGTTTTCTCAGGGAGGGTGGCTACACCTTC. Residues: CASSFLREGGYTF.

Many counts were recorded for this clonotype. The CDR3 loop is CASSFLTSGSRNEQFF. The CDR3 nucleotides are TGTGCCAGCAGTTTCTTGACTAGCGGGAGTAGGAATGAGCAGTTCTTC. This sequence joins TRBV25-1 and TRBJ2-1; 12 bases match TRBD2. After removal of 5 bases from V and 7 bases from J, the junction contained 9 bases not matched to a gene. The germline V gene encodes CDR1 MGHDK and CDR2 SYGVNS. The CDR3 spans 16 residues.

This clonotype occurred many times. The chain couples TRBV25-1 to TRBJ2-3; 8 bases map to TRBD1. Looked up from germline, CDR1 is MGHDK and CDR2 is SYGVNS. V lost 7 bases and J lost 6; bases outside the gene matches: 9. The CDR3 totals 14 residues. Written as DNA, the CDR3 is TGTGCCAGCAAAGGGACAGGTCCTCCGGATACGCAGTATTTT. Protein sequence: CASKGTGPPDTQYF.

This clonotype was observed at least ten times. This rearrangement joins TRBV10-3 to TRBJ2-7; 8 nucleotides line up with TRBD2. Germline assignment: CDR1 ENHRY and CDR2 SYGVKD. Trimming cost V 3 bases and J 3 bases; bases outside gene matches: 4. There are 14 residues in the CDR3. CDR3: CAISDSGGVYEQYF. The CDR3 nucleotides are TGTGCCATCAGTGATTCGGGAGGGGTCTACGAGCAGTACTTC.

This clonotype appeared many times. The CDR3 loop is CASSDRGFYEQYF. CDR3 bases: TGTGCCAGCAGTGATAGGGGTTTCTACGAGCAGTACTTC. This chain links TRBV2 with TRBJ2-7, with D possibly matching TRBD1 (5 bases). This CDR3 region has 13 residues. The germline V gene encodes CDR1 SNHLY and CDR2 FYNNEI. Trimming took 3 bases from V and 3 from J, leaving 9 bases between them.

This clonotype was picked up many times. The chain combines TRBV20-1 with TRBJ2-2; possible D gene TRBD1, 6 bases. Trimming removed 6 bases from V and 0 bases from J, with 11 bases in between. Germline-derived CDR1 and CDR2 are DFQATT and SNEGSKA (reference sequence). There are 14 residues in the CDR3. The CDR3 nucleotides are TGCAGTGCGGATTCAGGGGCGAACACCGGGGAGCTGTTTTTT. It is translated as CSADSGANTGELFF.

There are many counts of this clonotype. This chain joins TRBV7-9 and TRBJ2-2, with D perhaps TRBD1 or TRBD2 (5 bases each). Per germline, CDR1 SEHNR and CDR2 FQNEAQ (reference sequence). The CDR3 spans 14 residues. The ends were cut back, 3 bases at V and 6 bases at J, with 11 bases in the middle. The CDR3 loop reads CASSFEGRAGELFF. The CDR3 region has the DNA TGTGCCAGCAGCTTCGAGGGGCGGGCCGGGGAGCTGTTTTTT.

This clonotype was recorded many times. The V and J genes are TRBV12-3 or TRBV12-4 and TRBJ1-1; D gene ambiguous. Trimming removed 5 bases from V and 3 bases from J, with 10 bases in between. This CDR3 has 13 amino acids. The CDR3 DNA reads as TGTGCCAGCAGTCTCCTTTTGGACACTGAAGCTTTCTTT. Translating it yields CASSLLLDTEAFF.

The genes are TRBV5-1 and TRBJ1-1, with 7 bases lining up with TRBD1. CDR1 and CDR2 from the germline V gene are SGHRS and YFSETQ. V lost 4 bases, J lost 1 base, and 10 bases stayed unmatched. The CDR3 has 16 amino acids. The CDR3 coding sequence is TGCGCCAGCAGCCCAAGGACAGGACACAAGAACACTGAAGCTTTCTTT. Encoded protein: CASSPRTGHKNTEAFF.

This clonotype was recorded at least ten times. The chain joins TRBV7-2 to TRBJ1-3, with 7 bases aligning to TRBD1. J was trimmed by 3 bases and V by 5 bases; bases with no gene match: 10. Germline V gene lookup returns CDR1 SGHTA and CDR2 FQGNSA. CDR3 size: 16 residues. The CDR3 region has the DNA TGTGCCAGCAGCATCACCCGGGACAGATTTGGAAACACCATATATTTT. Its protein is CASSITRDRFGNTIYF. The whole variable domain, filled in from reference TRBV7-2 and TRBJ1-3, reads GAGVSQSPSNKVTEKGKDVELRCDPISGHTALYWYRQSLGQGLEFLIYFQGNSAPDKSGLPSDRFSAERTGGSVSTLTIQRTQQEDSAVYLCASSITRDRFGNTIYFGEGSWLTVV.

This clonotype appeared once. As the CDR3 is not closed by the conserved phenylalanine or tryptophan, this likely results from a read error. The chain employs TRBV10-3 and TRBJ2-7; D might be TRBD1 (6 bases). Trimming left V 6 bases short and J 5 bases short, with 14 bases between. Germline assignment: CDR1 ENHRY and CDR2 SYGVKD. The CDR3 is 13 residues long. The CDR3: CAIRDTGNDEQYL. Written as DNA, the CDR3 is TGTGCCATCAGGGATACAGGGAACGACGAGCAGTACTTA.

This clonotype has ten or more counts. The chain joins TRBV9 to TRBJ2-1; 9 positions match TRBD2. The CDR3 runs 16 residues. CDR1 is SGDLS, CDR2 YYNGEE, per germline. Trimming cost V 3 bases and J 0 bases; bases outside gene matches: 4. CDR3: CASSGLAGSSYNEQFF. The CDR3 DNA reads TGTGCCAGCAGCGGGCTAGCGGGGAGCTCCTACAATGAGCAGTTCTTC. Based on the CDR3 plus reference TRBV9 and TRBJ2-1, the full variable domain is DSGVTQTPKHLITATGQRVTLRCSPRSGDLSVYWYQQSLDQGLQFLIQYYNGEERAKGNILERFSAQQFPDLHSELNLSSLELGDSALYFCASSGLAGSSYNEQFFGPGTRLTVL.

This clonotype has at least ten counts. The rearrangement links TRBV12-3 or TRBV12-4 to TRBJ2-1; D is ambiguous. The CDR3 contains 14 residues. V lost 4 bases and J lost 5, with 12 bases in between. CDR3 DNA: TGTGCCAGCAGTTGGGTTCGATCCGACAATGAGCAGTTCTTC. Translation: CASSWVRSDNEQFF.

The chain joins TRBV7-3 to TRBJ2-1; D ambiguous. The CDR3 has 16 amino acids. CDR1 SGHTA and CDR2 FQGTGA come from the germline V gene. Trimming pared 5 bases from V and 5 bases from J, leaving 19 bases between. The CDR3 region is CASSHLVGLKDNEQFF. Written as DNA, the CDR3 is TGTGCCAGCAGCCACCTCGTCGGGCTAAAGGACAATGAGCAGTTCTTC.

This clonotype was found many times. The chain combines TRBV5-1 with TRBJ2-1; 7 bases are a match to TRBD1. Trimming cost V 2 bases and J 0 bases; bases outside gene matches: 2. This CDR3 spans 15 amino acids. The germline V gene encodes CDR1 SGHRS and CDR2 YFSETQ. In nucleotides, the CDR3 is TGCGCCAGCAGCTTTACAGGGGTCTCCTACAATGAGCAGTTCTTC. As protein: CASSFTGVSYNEQFF. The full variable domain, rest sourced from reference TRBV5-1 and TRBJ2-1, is KAGVTQTPRYLIKTRGQQVTLSCSPISGHRSVSWYQQTPGQGLQFLFEYFSETQRNKGNFPGRFSGRQFSNSRSEMNVSTLELGDSALYLCASSFTGVSYNEQFFGPGTRLTVL.

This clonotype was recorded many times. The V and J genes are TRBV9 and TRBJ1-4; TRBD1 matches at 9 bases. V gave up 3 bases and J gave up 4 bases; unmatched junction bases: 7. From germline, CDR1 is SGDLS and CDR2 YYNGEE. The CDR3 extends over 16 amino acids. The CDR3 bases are TGTGCCAGCAGCGCTGGACACAGGGGGCTTAATGAAAAACTGTTTTTT. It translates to CASSAGHRGLNEKLFF.

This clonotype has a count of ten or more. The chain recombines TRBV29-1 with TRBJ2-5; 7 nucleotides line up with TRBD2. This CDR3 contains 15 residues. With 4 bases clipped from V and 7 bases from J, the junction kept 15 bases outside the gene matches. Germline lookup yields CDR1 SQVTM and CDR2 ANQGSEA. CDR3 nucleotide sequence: TGCAGCGTTGCCAGCAAGCTAGCGGTTATAGGGACCCAGTACTTC. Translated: CSVASKLAVIGTQYF. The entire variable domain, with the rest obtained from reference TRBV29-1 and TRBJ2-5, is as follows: SAVISQKPSRDICQRGTSLTIQCQVDSQVTMMFWYRQQPGQSLTLIATANQGSEATYESGFVIDKFPISRPNLTFSTLTVSNMSPEDSSIYLCSVASKLAVIGTQYFGPGTRLLVL.

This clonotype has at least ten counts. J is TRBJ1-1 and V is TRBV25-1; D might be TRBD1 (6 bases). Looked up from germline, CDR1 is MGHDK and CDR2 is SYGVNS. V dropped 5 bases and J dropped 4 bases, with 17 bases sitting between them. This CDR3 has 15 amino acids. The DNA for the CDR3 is TGTGCCAGCAGTCCCCGAGGGGGGTTAGGCACTGAAGCTTTCTTT. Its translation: CASSPRGGLGTEAFF. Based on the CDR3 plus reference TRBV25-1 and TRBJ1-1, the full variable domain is EADIYQTPRYLVIGTGKKITLECSQTMGHDKMYWYQQDPGMELHLIHYSYGVNSTEKGDLSSESTVSRIRTEHFPLTLESARPSHTSQYLCASSPRGGLGTEAFFGQGTRLTVV.